Listed below are T cell receptor beta chains from one sample, sequenced in a study of blood T cells in healthy people across ages. TCRdb re-called the 5' RACE reads through MiXCR, storing one row per CDR3 protein. The sample comprises about 1.8 million distinct CDR3 sequences, just under 50% of which are singletons, and 2% to 2.5% rests with the top ten. Sequenced input: blood. The receptors come from a woman between 40 and 55 years old in good health. Both conserved end residues are trimmed from each CDR3. The order of the fields is V gene, J gene, D gene, CDR3 protein. D genes are given only for firm matches.

v_call: TRBV29-1
j_call: TRBJ2-3
d_call: TRBD2
cdr3_aa: SVAPPGTSGGYTDTQY

v_call: TRBV5-6
j_call: TRBJ2-1
d_call: TRBD2
cdr3_aa: ASSPQVGLAYNEQF

v_call: TRBV3-1
j_call: TRBJ2-5
d_call: -
cdr3_aa: ASNTDQIQETQY

v_call: TRBV15
j_call: TRBJ2-1
d_call: TRBD2
cdr3_aa: ATSRVGSGGARYNEQF

v_call: TRBV20-1
j_call: TRBJ2-1
d_call: TRBD2
cdr3_aa: SARVAGGPRFYNEQF

v_call: TRBV28
j_call: TRBJ1-4
d_call: -
cdr3_aa: ASSVTGYEEKLF

v_call: TRBV20-1
j_call: TRBJ1-2
d_call: -
cdr3_aa: SAKSSQGYGYT

v_call: TRBV6-6
j_call: TRBJ1-6
d_call: -
cdr3_aa: ASSYTENSPLH

v_call: TRBV7-2
j_call: TRBJ2-5
d_call: -
cdr3_aa: ASSPPNSGETQY

v_call: TRBV7-9
j_call: TRBJ2-3
d_call: -
cdr3_aa: ASSTSRRGGADTQY

v_call: TRBV9
j_call: TRBJ2-7
d_call: TRBD2
cdr3_aa: ASSQAGANEQY

v_call: TRBV20-1
j_call: TRBJ2-3
d_call: TRBD2
cdr3_aa: SAPATLAGGLDTQY

v_call: TRBV6-5
j_call: TRBJ2-5
d_call: TRBD2
cdr3_aa: ASRATSTETQY

v_call: TRBV20-1
j_call: TRBJ1-5
d_call: TRBD1
cdr3_aa: SARRTGFGQPQH

v_call: TRBV7-7
j_call: TRBJ2-7
d_call: -
cdr3_aa: ASSLGGGAPY

v_call: TRBV20-1
j_call: TRBJ2-7
d_call: TRBD1
cdr3_aa: SASTGTGGGFDEQY

v_call: TRBV20-1
j_call: TRBJ2-7
d_call: TRBD2
cdr3_aa: SATGGGIGSEQY

v_call: TRBV12-3/TRBV12-4
j_call: TRBJ2-1
d_call: TRBD1
cdr3_aa: ASSLSRTGYNEQF

v_call: TRBV25-1
j_call: -
d_call: TRBD1
cdr3_aa: ARGDRADWYEQY

v_call: TRBV6-6
j_call: TRBJ2-7
d_call: -
cdr3_aa: ASGTESSYEQY

v_call: TRBV7-2
j_call: TRBJ2-3
d_call: -
cdr3_aa: ASSYGGDFTDTQY

v_call: TRBV3-1
j_call: TRBJ2-5
d_call: TRBD2
cdr3_aa: ASSPLSGALHRTQY

v_call: TRBV5-1
j_call: TRBJ2-7
d_call: -
cdr3_aa: ASSLDGWEQY

v_call: TRBV28
j_call: TRBJ2-1
d_call: -
cdr3_aa: ASSFRLLGDEQF

v_call: TRBV28
j_call: TRBJ1-6
d_call: TRBD1
cdr3_aa: ASRTGEVGSPLH

v_call: TRBV2
j_call: TRBJ1-5
d_call: TRBD1
cdr3_aa: ASSEYRQGEPQH

v_call: TRBV15
j_call: TRBJ2-7
d_call: TRBD1
cdr3_aa: ATSKTGGSDYEQY

v_call: TRBV6-2/TRBV6-3
j_call: TRBJ2-1
d_call: -
cdr3_aa: ASSYRQGLNNEQF

v_call: TRBV3-1
j_call: TRBJ1-2
d_call: -
cdr3_aa: ASSPRQNAYGYT

v_call: TRBV29-1
j_call: TRBJ2-6
d_call: TRBD2
cdr3_aa: SVGLAGSGANVLT

v_call: TRBV4-1
j_call: TRBJ2-1
d_call: TRBD2
cdr3_aa: ASSQEEASGGADEQF

v_call: TRBV5-1
j_call: TRBJ1-4
d_call: -
cdr3_aa: ASSHGSADEKLF

v_call: TRBV18
j_call: TRBJ2-2
d_call: -
cdr3_aa: ASPTNTGELF

v_call: TRBV7-2
j_call: TRBJ1-2
d_call: -
cdr3_aa: ASSLGYDMGWGYGYT

v_call: TRBV20-1
j_call: TRBJ1-1
d_call: TRBD1
cdr3_aa: SASPGQGGTEAF

v_call: TRBV11-1
j_call: TRBJ2-3
d_call: TRBD1
cdr3_aa: ASSPQRGDDNDRGLYTDTQY

v_call: TRBV20-1
j_call: TRBJ1-5
d_call: TRBD1
cdr3_aa: SAKTGVNQPQH

v_call: TRBV9
j_call: TRBJ1-2
d_call: -
cdr3_aa: ASSVLDAQIYGYT

v_call: TRBV9
j_call: TRBJ2-1
d_call: -
cdr3_aa: ASSVTSGHEQF

v_call: TRBV7-8
j_call: TRBJ2-7
d_call: TRBD1
cdr3_aa: ASSLRPTGNYEQY

v_call: TRBV7-2
j_call: TRBJ2-5
d_call: -
cdr3_aa: ASSFKGETQY

v_call: TRBV6-2/TRBV6-3
j_call: TRBJ2-7
d_call: -
cdr3_aa: ASSYLIPGSYIYEQY

v_call: TRBV20-1
j_call: TRBJ2-4
d_call: TRBD2
cdr3_aa: SARGLSGGLAKNIQY

v_call: TRBV12-3/TRBV12-4
j_call: TRBJ2-1
d_call: TRBD2
cdr3_aa: ASSLRGAGGLYNEQF

v_call: TRBV7-8
j_call: TRBJ2-5
d_call: -
cdr3_aa: ASSSESLAETQY

v_call: TRBV24-1
j_call: TRBJ2-3
d_call: TRBD2
cdr3_aa: ATSSGTTYTQY

v_call: TRBV9
j_call: TRBJ1-2
d_call: -
cdr3_aa: ASSVENYGYT

v_call: TRBV7-2
j_call: TRBJ1-2
d_call: -
cdr3_aa: ASSSGGGGGYGYT

v_call: TRBV4-3
j_call: TRBJ2-1
d_call: -
cdr3_aa: ASSQPGRDNEQF

v_call: TRBV7-8
j_call: TRBJ2-6
d_call: -
cdr3_aa: ASSPTDGANVLT

v_call: TRBV20-1
j_call: TRBJ1-4
d_call: -
cdr3_aa: SARRGGIEKLF

v_call: TRBV28
j_call: TRBJ2-1
d_call: -
cdr3_aa: ASSRVQGSGGNEQF

v_call: TRBV6-1
j_call: TRBJ2-3
d_call: -
cdr3_aa: ASSEVKGGTDTQY

v_call: TRBV4-2
j_call: TRBJ1-2
d_call: -
cdr3_aa: ASSTEDMSSSGYT

v_call: TRBV7-8
j_call: TRBJ2-5
d_call: -
cdr3_aa: ASSPKGWTLQPETQY

v_call: TRBV12-3/TRBV12-4
j_call: TRBJ2-5
d_call: TRBD1
cdr3_aa: ASSTYGTGHQETQY

v_call: TRBV28
j_call: TRBJ1-2
d_call: -
cdr3_aa: ASSRYPNYGYT

v_call: TRBV4-3
j_call: TRBJ2-5
d_call: -
cdr3_aa: ASSHNAVGAQY

v_call: TRBV11-3
j_call: TRBJ1-6
d_call: -
cdr3_aa: ASSLDPGSPLH